A single sample is the source of the 10 T cell receptor beta chains below, sequenced in a study of T cells in localized non-small cell lung cancer. Profiled with immunoSEQ multiplex PCR; TCRdb holds only in-frame clones, not every one. The table lists tens of thousands of clones, about 85% of them singletons. Sequences were derived from PBMCs, sampled before any cancer treatment. The receptors originated from a man aged 35 to 70 with stage II lung adenocarcinoma.

The genes are TRBV4-1 and TRBJ2-1, with 13 bases that match TRBD2. V dropped 3 bases and J dropped 0; count of bases not matched to a gene: 14. Germline V lookup: CDR1 MGHRA, CDR2 YSYEKL. The CDR3 has 21 amino acids. The CDR3 nucleotides are TGCGCCAGCAGCCATCCTTTCCCCGGGACTAGCGGGGAAGTCTCCTACAATGAGCAGTTCTTC. Translated, it gives CASSHPFPGTSGEVSYNEQFF.

The genes are TRBV11-2 and TRBJ1-1; 8 nucleotides align to TRBD1. Germline V lookup: CDR1 SGHAT, CDR2 FQNNGV. V dropped 5 bases and J dropped 4; count of bases not matched to a gene: 6. The CDR3 spans 14 residues. The DNA for the CDR3 is TGTGCCAGCAGCGCCAGGGGGCAGGGCACTGAAGCTTTCTTT. Amino acids: CASSARGQGTEAFF.

The CDR3 protein is CASRDRDRVDTQYF. Here the CDR3 DNA reads TGTGCCAGTAGAGACCGGGACAGGGTGGATACGCAGTATTTT. The J gene is TRBJ2-3, the V gene TRBV19; TRBD1 matches 9 bases. The CDR3 spans 14 residues. Germline lookup yields CDR1 LNHDA and CDR2 SQIVND (reference sequence). J gave up 6 bases and V 6 bases, and 7 bases lay outside the gene matches.

The table lists this clone with a few counts. The genes are TRBV6-6 and TRBJ1-5, with unresolved D. V gave up 0 bases and J gave up 10 bases, with 16 bases separating them. This CDR3 is 15 amino acids long. Germline V gives CDR1 MNHNY, CDR2 SVGAGI (reference sequence). The CDR3 coding sequence is TGTGCCAGCAGTTACTCGAAACAGATGATCAATCCCCAGCATTTT. Translated, it gives CASSYSKQMINPQHF.

This clone was found once. This rearrangement joins TRBV4-1 to TRBJ2-5, with D unresolved. Germline V CDR1 and CDR2: MGHRA, YSYEKL. CDR3 length equals 16 residues. V was cut by 0 bases and J by 2 bases, with 13 bases left in between. The CDR3, as DNA: TGCGCCAGCAGCCAAGACGAGATCTCGTTACAAGAGACCCAGTACTTC. The encoded protein is CASSQDEISLQETQYF.

The chain employs TRBV5-1 and TRBJ1-3, with TRBD1 matching 9 bases. Trimming took 0 bases from V and 0 from J; bases not matched to a gene: 7. CDR3 size: 18 residues. CDR1 is SGHRS, CDR2 YFSETQ, per germline. CDR3 region: CASSLGTGVPFSGNTIYF. As DNA, the CDR3 is TGCGCCAGCAGCTTGGGGACAGGGGTCCCCTTCTCTGGAAACACCATATATTTT. Combining the CDR3 with reference TRBV5-1 and TRBJ1-3 gives the whole variable domain KAGVTQTPRYLIKTRGQQVTLSCSPISGHRSVSWYQQTPGQGLQFLFEYFSETQRNKGNFPGRFSGRQFSNSRSEMNVSTLELGDSALYLCASSLGTGVPFSGNTIYFGEGSWLTVV.

J is TRBJ2-3 and V is TRBV5-1, with TRBD2 matching 8 bases. This CDR3 is 15 amino acids long. The V gene's germline CDR1 is SGHRS and CDR2 YFSETQ. With V trimmed by 4 bases and J by 3 bases, 7 bases remained unmatched. The CDR3 DNA reads TGCGCCAGCAGCGCCGGGGTAGCGGGGACAGATACGCAGTATTTT. Its protein is CASSAGVAGTDTQYF.

This rearrangement joins TRBV10-2 to TRBJ2-3; 7 bases line up with TRBD1. Germline lookup yields CDR1 WSHSY and CDR2 SAAADI. V dropped 1 base and J dropped 1; count of bases not matched to a gene: 2. CDR3 length equals 15 residues. The CDR3 loop is CASSEYRGGTDTQYF. CDR3 sequence (DNA): TGCGCCAGCAGTGAGTACAGGGGAGGCACAGATACGCAGTATTTT.

This clone was observed a few times. The V gene is TRBV5-1, the J gene TRBJ2-1; TRBD2 aligns across 12 bases. The CDR3 runs to 18 residues. J gave up 8 bases and V 4 bases, and 16 bases lay outside the gene matches. Germline V CDR1 and CDR2: SGHRS, YFSETQ. CDR3 sequence: CASSPQGSGLAGNDEQFF. The CDR3 region has the DNA TGCGCCAGCAGCCCGCAGGGTTCGGGACTAGCGGGTAACGATGAGCAGTTCTTC.

This chain connects TRBV29-1 to TRBJ1-2; D is possibly TRBD1 (5 bases). The CDR3 extends over 11 amino acids. The V end lost 3 bases, the J end lost 7 bases, and 9 bases lay between the germline ends. The germline CDR1 and CDR2 sequences are SQVTM and ANQGSEA. This CDR3 is CSVDTGTGYTF. The DNA for the CDR3 is TGCAGCGTTGACACAGGAACTGGCTACACCTTC.